The T cell receptor (beta chain) described here comes from a study of shared clonotypes between healthy human individuals. This CDR3 has 14 amino acids. Germline CDR1 reads SGDLS; CDR2 reads YYNGEE. V was pared by 3 bases and J by 1 base, with 3 bases of the junction left unmatched. General study results and limits: Larger richness was generally estimated for naive than memory subsets.

This clone was counted many times. The antigen remains unidentified. Sequenced by immunoSEQ multiplex PCR; TCRdb stores in-frame clones only, minus some. The data show more than 850,000 clones, with around 82% seen just once and 0.4% to 0.55% held by the top ten. This sequence originates from a man aged 18 to 29 in good health. Some clones in this sample may be carry-over from other donors' samples. The sample taken for sequencing was memory CD4+ T cells from PBMCs. The sample's subset: CD45RA-negative fraction. The chain uses TRBV9 and TRBJ1-2; TRBD1 aligns across 7 bases. The CDR3, as DNA: TGTGCCAGCAGCGAGAGGGGGCTTAACTATGGCTACACCTTC. Amino acids: CASSERGLNYGYTF.